In its sample, the clone carrying this TCR beta chain was seen a few times. Ranging in age from roughly 6 to 100, the donors were healthy Caucasian individuals from Russia. Germline V gene data show CDR1 as SQVTM and CDR2 as ANQGSEA. Trimming took 1 base from V and 5 from J; bases not matched to a gene: 2. The CDR3 loop spans 13 amino acids. The data stem from a study of blood T cells in healthy people across ages. A second PCR of 7 to 11 cycles used a sample-barcoded 5' primer and a J-beta primer mix. TCRdb used MiXCR to reprocess the 5' RACE reads, holding one entry per CDR3 protein. The sample includes approximately 800,000 distinct CDR3 sequences, around 50% of them seen just once.

The receptor comes from a man aged 35-49 years in good health. Sequenced: blood. The rearrangement uses TRBV29-1 and TRBJ1-5, with 7 positions matching TRBD1. The CDR3 bases are TGCAGCGTTGAAGGACAGGGAGATCAGCCCCAGCATTTT. It translates to CSVEGQGDQPQHF.